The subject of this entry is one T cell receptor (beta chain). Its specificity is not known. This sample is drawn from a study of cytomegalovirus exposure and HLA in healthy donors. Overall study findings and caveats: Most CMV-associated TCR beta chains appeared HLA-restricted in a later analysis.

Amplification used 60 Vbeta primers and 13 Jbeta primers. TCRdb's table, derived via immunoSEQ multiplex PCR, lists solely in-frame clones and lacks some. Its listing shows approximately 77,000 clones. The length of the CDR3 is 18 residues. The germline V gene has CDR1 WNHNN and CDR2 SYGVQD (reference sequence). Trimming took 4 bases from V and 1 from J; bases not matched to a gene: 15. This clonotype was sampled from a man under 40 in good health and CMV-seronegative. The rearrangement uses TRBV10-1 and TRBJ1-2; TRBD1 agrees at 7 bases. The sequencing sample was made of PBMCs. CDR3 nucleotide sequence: TGCGCCAGCAGTGCCTCCCCCCGGAGGGGACAGCTTAACTATGGCTACACCTTC. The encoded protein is CASSASPRRGQLNYGYTF.